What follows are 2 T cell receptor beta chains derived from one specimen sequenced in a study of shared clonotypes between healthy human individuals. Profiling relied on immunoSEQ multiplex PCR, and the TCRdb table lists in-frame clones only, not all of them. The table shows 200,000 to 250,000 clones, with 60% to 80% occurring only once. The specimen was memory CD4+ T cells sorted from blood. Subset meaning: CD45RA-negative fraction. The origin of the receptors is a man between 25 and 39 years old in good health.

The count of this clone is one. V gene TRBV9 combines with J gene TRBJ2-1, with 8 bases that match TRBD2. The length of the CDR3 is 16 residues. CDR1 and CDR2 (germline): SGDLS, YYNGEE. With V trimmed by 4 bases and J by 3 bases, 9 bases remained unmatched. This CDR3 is CASSPTVLAVYNEQFF. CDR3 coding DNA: TGTGCCAGCAGCCCAACTGTACTAGCGGTCTACAATGAGCAGTTCTTC.

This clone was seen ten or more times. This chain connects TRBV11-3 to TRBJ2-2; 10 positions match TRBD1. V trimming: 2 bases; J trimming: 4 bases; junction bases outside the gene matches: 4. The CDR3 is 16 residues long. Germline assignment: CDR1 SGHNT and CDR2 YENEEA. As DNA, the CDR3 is TGTGCCAGCAGCTTACACGGACAGGGGGGCACCGGGGAGCTGTTTTTT. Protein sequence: CASSLHGQGGTGELFF.